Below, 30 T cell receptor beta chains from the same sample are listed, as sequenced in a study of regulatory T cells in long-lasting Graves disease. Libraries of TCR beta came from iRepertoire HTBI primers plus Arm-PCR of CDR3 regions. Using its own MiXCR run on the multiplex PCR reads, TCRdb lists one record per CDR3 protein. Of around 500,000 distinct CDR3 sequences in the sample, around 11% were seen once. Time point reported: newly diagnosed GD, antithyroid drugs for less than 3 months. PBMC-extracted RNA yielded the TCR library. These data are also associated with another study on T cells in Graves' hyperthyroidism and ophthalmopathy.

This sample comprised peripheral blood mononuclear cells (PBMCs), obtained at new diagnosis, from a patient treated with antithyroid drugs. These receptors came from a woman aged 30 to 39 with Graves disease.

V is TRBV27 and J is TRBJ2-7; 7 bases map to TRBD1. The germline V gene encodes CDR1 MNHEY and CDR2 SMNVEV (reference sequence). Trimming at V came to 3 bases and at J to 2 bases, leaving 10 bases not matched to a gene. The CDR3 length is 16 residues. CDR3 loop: CASSFPTGTDTYEQYF. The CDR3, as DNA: TGTGCCAGCAGTTTTCCAACCGGGACAGATACCTACGAGCAGTACTTC.

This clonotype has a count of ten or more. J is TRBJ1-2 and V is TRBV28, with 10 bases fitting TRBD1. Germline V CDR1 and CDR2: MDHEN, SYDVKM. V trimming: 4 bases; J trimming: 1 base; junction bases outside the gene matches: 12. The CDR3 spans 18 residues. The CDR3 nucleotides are TGTGCCAGCAGTTCACATCCGGGACAGGGGAGGGGTAACTATGGCTACACCTTC. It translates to CASSSHPGQGRGNYGYTF.

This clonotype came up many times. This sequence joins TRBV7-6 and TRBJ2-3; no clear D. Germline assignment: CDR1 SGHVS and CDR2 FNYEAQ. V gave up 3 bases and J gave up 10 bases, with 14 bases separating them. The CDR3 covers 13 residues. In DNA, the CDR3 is TGTGCCAGCAGCTTTCCCGGAAGGGCTGCGCAGTATTTT. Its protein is CASSFPGRAAQYF.

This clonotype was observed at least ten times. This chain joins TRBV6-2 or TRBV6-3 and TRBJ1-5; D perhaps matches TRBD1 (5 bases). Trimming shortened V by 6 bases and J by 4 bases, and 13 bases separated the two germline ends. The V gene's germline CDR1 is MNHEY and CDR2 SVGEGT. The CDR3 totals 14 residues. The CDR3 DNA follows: TGTGCCAGCAGGACCCGCAGGGAAAATCAGCCCCAGCATTTT. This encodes CASRTRRENQPQHF.

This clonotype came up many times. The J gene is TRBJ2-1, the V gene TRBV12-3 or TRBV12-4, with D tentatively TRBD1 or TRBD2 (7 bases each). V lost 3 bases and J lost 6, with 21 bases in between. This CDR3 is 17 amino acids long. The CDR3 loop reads CASSFIPTGRAGNEQFF. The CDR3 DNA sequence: TGTGCCAGCAGTTTTATCCCGACAGGGAGGGCCGGCAATGAGCAGTTCTTC.

CDR3: CASSPDPIVGGGRKQYF. In DNA form, the CDR3 reads TGTGCCAGCAGCCCCGACCCCATAGTTGGAGGGGGGCGGAAGCAGTACTTC. The genes are TRBV7-9 and TRBJ2-7, with D perhaps assigned TRBD1 or TRBD2 (6 bases each). The CDR3 runs 17 residues. V lost 5 bases and J lost 8, with 28 bases in between. Germline V gives CDR1 SEHNR, CDR2 FQNEAQ (reference sequence).

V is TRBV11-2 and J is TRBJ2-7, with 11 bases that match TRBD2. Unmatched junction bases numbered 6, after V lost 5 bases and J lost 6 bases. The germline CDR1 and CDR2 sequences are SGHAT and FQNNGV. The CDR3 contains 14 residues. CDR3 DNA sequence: TGTGCCAGCAGCCCCCGGCTAGCGGGAGGCGAGCAGTACTTC. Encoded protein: CASSPRLAGGEQYF.

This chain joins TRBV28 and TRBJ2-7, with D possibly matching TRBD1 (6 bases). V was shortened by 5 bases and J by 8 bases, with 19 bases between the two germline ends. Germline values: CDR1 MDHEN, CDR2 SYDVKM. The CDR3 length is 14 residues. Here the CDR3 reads CASSAPGTGYQQYF. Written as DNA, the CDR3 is TGTGCCAGCAGTGCCCCCGGTACAGGGTACCAGCAGTACTTC.

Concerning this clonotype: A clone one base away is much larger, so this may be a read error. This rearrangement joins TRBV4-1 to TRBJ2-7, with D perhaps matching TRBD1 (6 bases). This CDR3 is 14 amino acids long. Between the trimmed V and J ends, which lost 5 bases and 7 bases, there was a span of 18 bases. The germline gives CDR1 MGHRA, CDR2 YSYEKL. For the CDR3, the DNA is TGCGCCAGCAGCAATATCCTCCGGGACAATGAGCAGTACTTC. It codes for CASSNILRDNEQYF.

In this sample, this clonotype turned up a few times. The CDR3: CASRSQGVDTEAFF. The DNA of the CDR3 is TGCGCCAGCCGGTCGCAGGGCGTCGATACTGAAGCTTTCTTT. V is TRBV5-1 and J is TRBJ1-1, with D perhaps matching TRBD1 (5 bases). The CDR3 is 14 residues long. Looked up from germline, CDR1 is SGHRS and CDR2 is YFSETQ. With 7 bases removed from V and 5 bases from J, the gap between germline ends came to 18 bases.

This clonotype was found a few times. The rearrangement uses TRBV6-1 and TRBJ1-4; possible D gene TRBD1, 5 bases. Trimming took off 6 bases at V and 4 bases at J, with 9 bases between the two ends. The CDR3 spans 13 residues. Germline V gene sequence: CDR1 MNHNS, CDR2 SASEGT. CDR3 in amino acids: CASRLDSNEKLFF. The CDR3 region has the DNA TGTGCCAGCAGGCTCGACAGTAATGAAAAACTGTTTTTT.

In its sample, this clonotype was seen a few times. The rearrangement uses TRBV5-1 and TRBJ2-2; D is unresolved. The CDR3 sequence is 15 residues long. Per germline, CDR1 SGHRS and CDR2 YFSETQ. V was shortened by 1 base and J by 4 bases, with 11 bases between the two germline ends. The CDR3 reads CASSLSPPGTGELFF. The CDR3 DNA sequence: TGCGCCAGCAGCTTGTCCCCTCCGGGCACCGGGGAGCTGTTTTTT.

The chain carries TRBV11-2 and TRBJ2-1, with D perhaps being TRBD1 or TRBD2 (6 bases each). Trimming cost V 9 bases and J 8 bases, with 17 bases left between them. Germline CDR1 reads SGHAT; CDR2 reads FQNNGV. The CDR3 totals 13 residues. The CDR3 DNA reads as TGTGCCAGTCAGGGGAGGATTGCGGATGAGCAGTTCTTC. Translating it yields CASQGRIADEQFF. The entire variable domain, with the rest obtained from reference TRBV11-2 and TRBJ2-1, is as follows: EAGVAQSPRYKIIEKRQSVAFWCNPISGHATLYWYQQILGQGPKLLIQFQNNGVVDDSQLPKDRFSAERLKGVDSTLKIQPAKLEDSAVYLCASQGRIADEQFFGPGTRLTVL.

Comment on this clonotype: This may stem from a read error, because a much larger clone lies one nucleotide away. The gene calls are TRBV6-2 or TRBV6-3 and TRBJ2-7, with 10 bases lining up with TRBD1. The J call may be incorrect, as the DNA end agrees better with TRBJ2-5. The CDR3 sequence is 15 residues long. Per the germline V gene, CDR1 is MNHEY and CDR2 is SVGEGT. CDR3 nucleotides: TGTGCCAACAGCCACCTGGGACAGGGGTTTGAGACCCAGTACTTC. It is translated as CANSHLGQGFETQYF.

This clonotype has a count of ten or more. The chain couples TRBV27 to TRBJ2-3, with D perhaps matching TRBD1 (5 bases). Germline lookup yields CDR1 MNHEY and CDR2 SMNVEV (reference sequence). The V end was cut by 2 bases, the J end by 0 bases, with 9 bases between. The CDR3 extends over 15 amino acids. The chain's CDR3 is CASSLQGRSTDTQYF. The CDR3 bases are TGTGCCAGCAGTTTACAGGGCAGAAGCACAGATACGCAGTATTTT.

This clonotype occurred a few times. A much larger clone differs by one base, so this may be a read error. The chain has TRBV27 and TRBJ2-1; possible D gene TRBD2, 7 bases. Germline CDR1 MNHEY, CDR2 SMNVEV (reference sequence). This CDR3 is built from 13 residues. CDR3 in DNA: TGTACCAGCAGTTTCTGGGGGGGGGCTGAGCAGTTCTTC. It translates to CTSSFWGGAEQFF.

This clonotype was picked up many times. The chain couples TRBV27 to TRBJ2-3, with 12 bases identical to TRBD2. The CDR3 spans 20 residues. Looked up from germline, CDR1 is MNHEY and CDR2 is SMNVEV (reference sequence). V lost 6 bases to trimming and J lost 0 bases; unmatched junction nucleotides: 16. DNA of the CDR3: TGTGCCAGCAGCCAAACTGGGGGGACTAGCGGGTCATTTAGCACAGATACGCAGTATTTT. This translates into CASSQTGGTSGSFSTDTQYF.

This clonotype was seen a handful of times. CDR3 loop: CASGGDGEQPQHF. The CDR3 coding sequence is TGTGCCAGTGGGGGGGACGGGGAACAGCCCCAGCATTTT. The chain uses TRBV19 and TRBJ1-5; tentatively, D is TRBD1 (5 bases). Germline V gene data show CDR1 as LNHDA and CDR2 as SQIVND (reference sequence). The CDR3 is 13 amino acids. Trimming took 8 bases from V and 7 from J, leaving 15 bases between them.

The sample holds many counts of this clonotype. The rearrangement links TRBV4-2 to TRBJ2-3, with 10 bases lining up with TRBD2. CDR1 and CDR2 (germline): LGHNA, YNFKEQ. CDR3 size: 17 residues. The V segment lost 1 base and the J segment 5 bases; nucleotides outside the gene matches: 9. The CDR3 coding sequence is TGTGCCAGCAGCCAAGGGTATCTAGCGGGAGTCCGAGATACGCAGTATTTT. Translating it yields CASSQGYLAGVRDTQYF.

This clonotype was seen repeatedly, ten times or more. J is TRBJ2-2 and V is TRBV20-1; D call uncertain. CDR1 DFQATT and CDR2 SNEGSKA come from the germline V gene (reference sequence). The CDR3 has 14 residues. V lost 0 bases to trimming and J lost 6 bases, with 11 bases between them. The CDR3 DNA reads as TGCAGTGCTAGAGATCCGGCAGATCCCGGGGAGCTGTTTTTT. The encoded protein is CSARDPADPGELFF.

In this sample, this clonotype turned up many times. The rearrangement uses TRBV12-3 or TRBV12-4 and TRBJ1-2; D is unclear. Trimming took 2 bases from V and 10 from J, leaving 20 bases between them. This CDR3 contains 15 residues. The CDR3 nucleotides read TGTGCCAGCAGTTTAAAGGGCAGGAGATATGGAGACTACACCTTC. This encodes CASSLKGRRYGDYTF.

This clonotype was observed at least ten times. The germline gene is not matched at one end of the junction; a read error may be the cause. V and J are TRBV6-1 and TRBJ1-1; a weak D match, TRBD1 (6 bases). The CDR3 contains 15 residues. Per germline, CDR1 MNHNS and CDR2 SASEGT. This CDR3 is CASSENPPGDTGAFF. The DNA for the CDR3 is TGTGCCAGCAGTGAAAACCCACCTGGGGACACTGGAGCTTTCTTT.

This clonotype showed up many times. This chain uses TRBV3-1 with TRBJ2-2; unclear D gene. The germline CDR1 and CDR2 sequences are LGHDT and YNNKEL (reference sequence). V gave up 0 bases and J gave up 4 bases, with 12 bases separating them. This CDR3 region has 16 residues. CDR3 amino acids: CASSQDIAYATGELFF. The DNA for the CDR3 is TGTGCCAGCAGCCAAGATATCGCCTACGCCACCGGGGAGCTGTTTTTT. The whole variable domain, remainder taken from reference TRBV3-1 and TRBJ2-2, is DTAVSQTPKYLVTQMGNDKSIKCEQNLGHDTMYWYKQDSKKFLKIMFSYNNKELIINETVPNRFSPKSPDKAHLNLHINSLELGDSAVYFCASSQDIAYATGELFFGEGSRLTVL.

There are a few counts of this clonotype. The CDR3 region has the DNA TGCAGTGCTAGCGGGTCGGGGGGAGCTGGAAACACCATATATTTT. This sequence encodes CSASGSGGAGNTIYF. The chain recombines TRBV20-1 with TRBJ1-3, with TRBD1 as a possible D gene (5 bases). The germline V and J ends were trimmed by 3 bases and 2 bases, with 14 bases remaining between them. The length of the CDR3 is 15 residues. CDR1 is DFQATT, CDR2 SNEGSKA, per germline (reference sequence).

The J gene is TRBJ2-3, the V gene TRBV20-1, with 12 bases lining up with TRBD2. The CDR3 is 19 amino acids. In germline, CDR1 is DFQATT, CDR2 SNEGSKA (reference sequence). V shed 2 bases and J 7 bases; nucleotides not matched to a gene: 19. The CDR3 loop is CSARKSPSGGAGRGNTQYF. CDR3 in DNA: TGCAGTGCTAGAAAGTCCCCTAGCGGGGGGGCGGGCCGGGGGAATACGCAGTATTTT.

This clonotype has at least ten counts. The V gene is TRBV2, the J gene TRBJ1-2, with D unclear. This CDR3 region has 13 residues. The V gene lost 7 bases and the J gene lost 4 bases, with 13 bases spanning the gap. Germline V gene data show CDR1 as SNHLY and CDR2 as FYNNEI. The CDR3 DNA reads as TGTGCCAGCACCCCATTGAGGGCCTATGGCTACACCTTC. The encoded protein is CASTPLRAYGYTF.

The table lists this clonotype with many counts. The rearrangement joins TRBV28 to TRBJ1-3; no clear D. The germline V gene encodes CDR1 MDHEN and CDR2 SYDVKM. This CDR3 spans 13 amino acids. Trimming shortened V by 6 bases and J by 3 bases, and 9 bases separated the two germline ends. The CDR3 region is CASSRVNGNTIYF. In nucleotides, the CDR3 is TGTGCCAGCAGCCGAGTTAATGGAAACACCATATATTTT.

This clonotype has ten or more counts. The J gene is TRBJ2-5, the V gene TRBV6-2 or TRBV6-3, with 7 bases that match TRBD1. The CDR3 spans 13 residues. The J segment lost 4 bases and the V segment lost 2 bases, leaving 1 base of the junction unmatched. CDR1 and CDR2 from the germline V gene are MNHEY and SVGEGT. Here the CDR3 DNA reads TGTGCCAGCAGTTACAACAGGGGAGAGACCCAGTACTTC. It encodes CASSYNRGETQYF.

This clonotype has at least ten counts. The CDR3 loop reads CASSKTSGFSYNEQFF. The CDR3 DNA reads as TGCGCCAGCAGCAAAACTAGCGGCTTCTCCTACAATGAGCAGTTCTTC. V and J are TRBV5-1 and TRBJ2-1; 8 bases map to TRBD2. The J segment lost 0 bases and the V segment lost 4 bases, leaving 6 bases of the junction unmatched. Germline assignment: CDR1 SGHRS and CDR2 YFSETQ. The CDR3 is 16 amino acids.

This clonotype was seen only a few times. The chain's CDR3 is CASSSDRGTKYEQYF. The CDR3 nucleotides are TGTGCCAGCTCATCTGACAGGGGAACAAAATACGAGCAGTACTTC. J is TRBJ2-7 and V is TRBV18, with TRBD1 matching over 8 bases. Trimming removed 5 bases from V and 4 bases from J; junction bases left unmatched: 10. This CDR3 region has 15 residues. Germline V gene data show CDR1 as KGHSH and CDR2 as LQKENI.